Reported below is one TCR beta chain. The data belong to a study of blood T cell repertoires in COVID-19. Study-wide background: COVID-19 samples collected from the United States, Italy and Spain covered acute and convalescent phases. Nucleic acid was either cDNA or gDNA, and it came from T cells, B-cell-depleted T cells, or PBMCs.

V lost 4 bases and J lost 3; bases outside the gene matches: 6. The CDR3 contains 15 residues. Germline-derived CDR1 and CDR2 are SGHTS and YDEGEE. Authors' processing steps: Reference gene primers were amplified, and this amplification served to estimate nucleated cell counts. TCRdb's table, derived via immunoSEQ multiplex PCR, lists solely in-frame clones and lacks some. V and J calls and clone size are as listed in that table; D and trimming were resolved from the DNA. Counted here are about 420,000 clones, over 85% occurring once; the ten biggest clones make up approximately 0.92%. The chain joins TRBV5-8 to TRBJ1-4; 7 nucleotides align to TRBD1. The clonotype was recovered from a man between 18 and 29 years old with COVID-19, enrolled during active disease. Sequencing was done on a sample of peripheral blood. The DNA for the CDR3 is TGTGCCAGCAGCCCCCTGACAGGGCCTAATGAAAAACTGTTTTTT. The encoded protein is CASSPLTGPNEKLFF.